The present T cell receptor (beta chain) was sequenced within a study of CD4 T cells in relation to SARS-CoV-2 and coronaviruses. Study as a whole: After 10 to 11 days of antigen culture, PBMC TCR beta CDR3s were sequenced. Controls used an HIV-1 Nef peptide pool or no peptide.

The unexposed donors gave CD4+ T cells in about 2010-2019, prior to COVID-19. The cells were cultured for over eight days before CD4+ T cells were isolated. Unexposed-donor CD4+ T cells were probed with SARS-CoV-2 S/N and four cold-coronavirus spikes, cells permitting. Half the medium was replaced with IL-2 medium on days 3 and 7. CDR1 is KGHDR, CDR2 SFDVKD, per germline. V was cut by 2 bases and J by 5 bases, with 9 bases left in between. The length of the CDR3 is 14 residues. Repertoires were generated with immunoSEQ multiplex PCR, while TCRdb's copy carries only in-frame clones and drops some. The profile covers around 25,000 clones, with around 76% appearing a single time and roughly 28% taken by the ten largest. Comments on this clone: Antigen: not known.

The sequenced material came from CD4+ T cells from PBMCs, cultured in vitro. V and J are TRBV24-1 and TRBJ2-1; no clear D. This receptor was obtained from a human donor in good health. The chain's CDR3 is CATSDSSRHNEQFF. The CDR3 nucleotides are TGTGCCACCAGTGATTCCTCCCGCCACAATGAGCAGTTCTTC.